The T cell receptor beta chain described here comes from a study of cytomegalovirus exposure and HLA in healthy donors. Here immunoSEQ multiplex PCR was the method, and the copy in TCRdb shows in-frame clones only, minus some. The top ten clones hold approximately 8.7% of a sample with under 150,000 clones, 70% to 90% of them seen once. This clonotype originated in a man between 18 and 35 years old in good health and CMV-seropositive. Sequencing input: PBMCs.

DNA of the CDR3: TGTGCCAGCAGTTTACCCAGGGGTTATAATCAGCCCCAGCATTTT. Residues: CASSLPRGYNQPQHF. The chain recombines TRBV28 with TRBJ1-5; possibly TRBD1 for D (6 bases). This CDR3 contains 15 residues. Germline-derived CDR1 and CDR2 are MDHEN and SYDVKM. V lost 2 bases and J lost 4, with 12 bases in between.